This is a list of T cell receptor beta chains from one sample in a study of T-cell reconstitution after alpha-beta-depleted transplantation in children. TCRdb recomputed calls from the PCR reads with MiXCR, one row per CDR3 protein. The sample lists about 980,000 distinct CDR3 sequences; roughly 29% were seen once. The material was PBMCs, mostly from graft donor cells, obtained 360 days after TCRalphabeta/CD19-depleted stem cell transplant. The origin of the receptors is a boy in the first two years of life who had a stem cell transplant for SCID, so the T cells may come from the graft donor. Both conserved end residues are trimmed from each CDR3. A D gene is named only where the DNA matches it firmly. Only some rows state a clone size, as once, few, many or a class for expanded clones.

>TRBJ2-1|-|-|TRBV7-9
ASSFLLNEQF
>TRBJ1-2|-|TRBD1|TRBV18
ASSPATGGLNGYT
>TRBJ2-5|few|TRBD1|TRBV18
ASITGAEETQY
>TRBJ1-6|-|-|TRBV2
AGGQGSPLH
>TRBJ2-7|few|-|TRBV5-1
ASSLTGGVSYEQY
>TRBJ2-1|-|-|TRBV4-2
ASSQGIGTDSYNEQF
>TRBJ2-7|few|TRBD1|TRBV4-1
ASSFGEGTGRGEQY
>TRBJ1-5|-|TRBD1|TRBV4-3
ASSQDTGQGPQPQH
>TRBJ2-3|-|-|TRBV5-1
ASSSIDGTDTQY
>TRBJ1-5|-|-|TRBV12-3/TRBV12-4
ASTRGGHGNQPQH
>TRBJ1-2|few|-|TRBV27
ASSQRGLRGYT
>TRBJ1-1|-|-|TRBV5-1
ASSLSLVDTEAF
>TRBJ2-7|-|-|TRBV20-1
SVGRLAYEQY
>TRBJ2-1|few|-|TRBV24-1
ATSDPGTYNEQF
>TRBJ1-2|-|-|TRBV29-1
SVEEVAAGTHYGYT
>TRBJ2-1|-|-|TRBV20-1
SAILLVARTNEQF
>TRBJ2-2|-|-|TRBV3-1
ASSQGWPGELF
>TRBJ2-3|-|-|TRBV2
ASITGTGSQY